Listed below are T cell receptor beta chains from one sample, sequenced in a study of post-analysis software for immune sequencing data. TCRdb used MiXCR to reprocess the PCR reads, holding one entry per CDR3 protein. The sample contains 750,000 to 950,000 distinct CDR3 sequences, 53% of which appear only once. The sequenced material came from blood. Source of these receptors: a girl aged 5-17 years with multiple sclerosis. Both conserved end residues are part of each CDR3. Fields, in order: clone size, J gene, D gene, V gene, CDR3 DNA, CDR3 protein. The D gene is left open where the match is weak. Clone size is shown for a subset of rows, as once, few, many or a class of expanded clone.

size: .
J: TRBJ2-5
D: TRBD1
V: TRBV7-9
DNA: TGTGCCAGCAGAACCAACAGGGGGAGGTACCAAGAGACCCAGTACTTC
CDR3: CASRTNRGRYQETQYF

size: few
J: TRBJ2-7
D: TRBD2
V: TRBV7-2
DNA: TGTGCCAGCAGACTAGCGGGAGCGAACGAGCAGTACTTC
CDR3: CASRLAGANEQYF

size: .
J: TRBJ2-5
D: .
V: TRBV18
DNA: TGTGCCAGCTCACCACGGGGAACAGGAGAGACCCAGTACTTC
CDR3: CASSPRGTGETQYF

size: .
J: TRBJ2-3
D: TRBD2
V: TRBV6-6
DNA: TGTGCCAGCAGTTACGGACTAGCGGGACCGAGCACAGATACGCAGTATTTT
CDR3: CASSYGLAGPSTDTQYF

size: .
J: TRBJ1-1
D: TRBD1
V: TRBV6-5
DNA: TGTGCCAGCAGTTACCAGGGGGCACCTATAGGGGCTTTCTTT
CDR3: CASSYQGAPIGAFF

size: .
J: TRBJ2-7
D: .
V: TRBV27
DNA: TGTGCCAGCAGTTTATCGTATGGCTCCTACGAGCAGTACTTC
CDR3: CASSLSYGSYEQYF

size: few
J: TRBJ2-7
D: TRBD1
V: TRBV20-1
DNA: TGCAGTGCCAAGGGACAGCTATCCTACGAGCAGTACTTC
CDR3: CSAKGQLSYEQYF

size: .
J: TRBJ1-2
D: .
V: TRBV2
DNA: TGTGCCAGCAGTGTCAAGGACATCGCCCCTTATGGCTACACCTTC
CDR3: CASSVKDIAPYGYTF

size: .
J: TRBJ2-7
D: .
V: TRBV20-1
DNA: TGCAGTGCTAGAGAATCCCACGGGGGTAGCTACGAGCAGTACTTC
CDR3: CSARESHGGSYEQYF

size: few
J: TRBJ2-7
D: .
V: TRBV27
DNA: TGTGCCAGCAGTTTAATTGACCCCTACGAGCAGTACTTC
CDR3: CASSLIDPYEQYF

size: .
J: TRBJ2-1
D: TRBD1
V: TRBV7-9
DNA: TGTGCCAGTAGCCCAACAGGGGCCTACAATGAGCAGTTCTTC
CDR3: CASSPTGAYNEQFF

size: .
J: TRBJ2-1
D: TRBD2
V: TRBV6-5
DNA: TGTGCCAGCAGGGCAGGGAGGGATGAGCAGTTCTTC
CDR3: CASRAGRDEQFF

size: .
J: TRBJ2-1
D: TRBD2
V: TRBV29-1
DNA: TGCAGCGTTGAAGGGACTAGCGGGAGGAGCTCCTACAATGAGCAGTTCTTC
CDR3: CSVEGTSGRSSYNEQFF

size: .
J: TRBJ2-1
D: .
V: TRBV20-1
DNA: TGCAGTGCTAGAGAGTTAGGAAGGAATGAGCAGTTCTTC
CDR3: CSARELGRNEQFF

size: .
J: TRBJ2-7
D: TRBD1
V: TRBV25-1
DNA: TGTGCCAGCAGTGCGGGGACAGGGAGAAACTACGAGCAGTACTTC
CDR3: CASSAGTGRNYEQYF

size: few
J: TRBJ2-3
D: .
V: TRBV2
DNA: TGTGCCAGCAAGGCGGGGAGTACGCAGTATTTT
CDR3: CASKAGSTQYF

size: .
J: TRBJ2-3
D: .
V: TRBV10-3
DNA: TGTGCCGCCCCTGGGACCCTCTCAGATACGCAGTATTTT
CDR3: CAAPGTLSDTQYF

size: few
J: TRBJ2-7
D: TRBD1
V: TRBV5-1
DNA: TGCGCCAGCAGCTTGCGGACAGGGGAAGACTACGAGCAGTACTTC
CDR3: CASSLRTGEDYEQYF

size: .
J: TRBJ2-4
D: TRBD1
V: TRBV12-3/TRBV12-4
DNA: TGTGCCAGCAGCCCCGGGACAGGTCAAAAAAACATTCAGTACTTC
CDR3: CASSPGTGQKNIQYF

size: .
J: TRBJ1-1
D: .
V: TRBV29-1
DNA: TGCAGCGTTAGTAGGGGGGGGAACACTGAAGCTTTCTTT
CDR3: CSVSRGGNTEAFF

size: .
J: TRBJ2-4
D: .
V: TRBV18
DNA: TGTGCCAGCTCGCCCACGCGCGAGTTAGTAACCGATGAGCAGTACTTC
CDR3: CASSPTRELVTDEQYF

size: .
J: TRBJ2-7
D: TRBD1
V: TRBV20-1
DNA: TGCAGTGCGACAGGGAAGTACGAGCAGTACTTC
CDR3: CSATGKYEQYF

size: .
J: TRBJ2-3
D: .
V: TRBV6-6
DNA: TGTGCCAGCAGTTACTCCGCGGGCCCCCGTATAGCAGATACGCAGTATTTT
CDR3: CASSYSAGPRIADTQYF